This TCR beta chain was identified in a study of OX40 agonist ivuxolimab in advanced cancers. TCRdb's table, derived via immunoSEQ multiplex PCR, lists solely in-frame clones and lacks some. The top ten clones hold around 0.9% of a sample with roughly 56,000 clones, approximately 86% of them seen once. The CDR3 runs to 18 residues. V gave up 4 bases and J gave up 4 bases, with 25 bases separating them. Germline CDR1 MGHRA, CDR2 YSYEKL. This material consisted of CD4+ or CD8+ T cells sorted from blood, taken in a trial of the OX40 agonist ivuxolimab. This TCR was sampled from an adult with an advanced solid tumor such as melanoma, head and neck, liver or kidney cancer. The rearrangement joins TRBV4-1 to TRBJ2-5; a weak D match, TRBD2 (7 bases). The CDR3 DNA reads as TGCGCCAGCAGCCGCTCCTCACCCCTCACAGGGAGGGGAGAGACCCAGTACTTC. It encodes CASSRSSPLTGRGETQYF.